This T cell receptor (beta chain) was observed in a study of shared clonotypes between healthy human individuals. Study-level points and caveats: Naive subsets typically showed greater estimated richness than memory subsets. Some clonotypes were shared by all four sorted-subset donors, while others were not shared. The non-shared ones had lower generation probabilities than the shared ones.

Sequencing was performed with immunoSEQ multiplex PCR; in TCRdb, only in-frame clones are kept and a portion is missing. The sample lists 300,000 to 350,000 clones, less than 85% seen once, with roughly a tenth in the top ten. Germline loops: CDR1 MNHEY, CDR2 SVGAGI. V was trimmed by 0 bases and J by 1 base, leaving 7 bases between them. The CDR3 has 16 amino acids. To note about this clone: Its antigen is not known.

Sequenced material: memory CD4+ T cells sorted from blood. Stated subset: CD45RA-negative fraction. The source is a man aged 25-45 years in good health. The chain carries TRBV6-5 and TRBJ2-6, with D tentatively TRBD1 (5 bases). Written as DNA, the CDR3 is TGTGCCAGCAGTTACTCCGCAGGGTCTGGGGCCAACGTCCTGACTTTC. Its translation is CASSYSAGSGANVLTF.